A single T cell receptor beta chain is shown here with its context. Per germline, CDR1 SGHRS and CDR2 YFSETQ. With 4 bases clipped from V and 3 bases from J, the junction kept 13 bases outside the gene matches. The CDR3 extends over 17 amino acids. This sample was included in a study of cytomegalovirus exposure and HLA in healthy donors. Only in-frame clones appear in the TCRdb table, and some are missing; sequencing was by immunoSEQ multiplex PCR. Here the sample spans about 65,000 clones, around 92% being singletons. The sequenced sample consisted of PBMCs. The TCR comes from a woman aged 18-29 years in good health and CMV-seronegative. This sequence joins TRBV5-1 and TRBJ2-1; 7 bases match TRBD2. The CDR3 here is CASSTGGDLSYYNEQFF. As DNA, the CDR3 is TGCGCCAGCAGCACTGGGGGGGATCTCTCGTACTACAATGAGCAGTTCTTC.